This is a list of T cell receptor beta chains from one sample in a study of shared clonotypes between healthy human individuals. Measured with immunoSEQ multiplex PCR; TCRdb has only the in-frame clones, and not every one. Found here are 2 million or so clones, around 95% of them singletons; the top ten hold 0.1% to 0.15%. Material for sequencing was naive CD4+ T cells sorted from blood. These receptors all stem from a man in his late teens or twenties in good health. Each CDR3 is given without its conserved first and last residue. The size entry is marked missing in some rows and otherwise reads once, few, many or a size class.

v_call clone_size cdr3_aa
TRBV6-4 . ASSEFPGGHEQY
TRBV6-1 . ASLGDINEKLF
TRBV29-1 . SSMGRLQETQY
TRBV28 . ASRRDGGAGGYT
TRBV27 . ASSFGGQQY
TRBV2 . ASSGGRMNTEAF
TRBV30 once AWTNRETQY
TRBV5-1 . ASSLGEARPNYGYT
TRBV28 . ASSLAGGPDTQY
TRBV7-9 . ASSSGGETQY
TRBV5-1 once ASSLVAFYTDTQY
TRBV11-2 . ASSLEGLSDTQY
TRBV15 . ATSRPGTTNTGELF
TRBV7-2 . ASSLDRATDMQY
TRBV20-1 . SEGDGYT
TRBV6-1 once ASSGGPSGANVLT
TRBV30 . AWSMGDEQF
TRBV30 . AWSAMVIGQPQH
TRBV5-1 . ASSLDSAFYNEQF
TRBV7-3 . ASSLQGGDNYGYT
TRBV7-6 . ASSVENRGPVYYEQY
TRBV4-3 . ASSQALAGVGETQY
TRBV30 . AWRLAGAREKLF
TRBV7-2 once ASSAGPNSPLH
TRBV5-1 . ASFDRYPGELF
TRBV11-2 . ASSPRAGTFSYEQY
TRBV7-9 once ASSFGGGTGELF